The T cell receptor (beta chain) under discussion was sequenced for a study of CD8+CD57+ T cells in acquired aplastic anemia. Study-wide background: Sorted CD4+ and CD8+ cells yielded DNA averaging around 3.5 ug.

The CDR3 has 15 residues. Trimming shortened V by 0 bases and J by 0 bases, and 9 bases separated the two germline ends. Germline CDR1 and CDR2: MGHRA and YSYEKL. Genomic DNA provided the template from which TCR beta VDJ and CDR3 profiles were obtained. TCRdb called the reads again in MiXCR, with one record for every CDR3 protein. The sample lists about 160,000 distinct CDR3 sequences, around 48% occurring once. This clonotype was seen repeatedly, ten times or more. By flow cytometry, patients selected for sequencing had shown an expansion of CD8+CD57+ cells. A severe acquired aplastic anemia diagnosis applied to all patients. Each patient gave a blood sample that was collected before any therapy had been received.

The chain combines TRBV4-1 with TRBJ2-7; D is possibly TRBD1 or TRBD2 (6 bases each). The TCR sequence derives from a human donor with aplastic anemia. The sample consisted of sorted CD4+, CD8+, or CD8+CD57+ T cells (not recorded which) from PBMCs. As DNA, the CDR3 is TGCGCCAGCAGCCAAGATGGAGGGGGCTCCTACGAGCAGTACTTC. Translation: CASSQDGGGSYEQYF.